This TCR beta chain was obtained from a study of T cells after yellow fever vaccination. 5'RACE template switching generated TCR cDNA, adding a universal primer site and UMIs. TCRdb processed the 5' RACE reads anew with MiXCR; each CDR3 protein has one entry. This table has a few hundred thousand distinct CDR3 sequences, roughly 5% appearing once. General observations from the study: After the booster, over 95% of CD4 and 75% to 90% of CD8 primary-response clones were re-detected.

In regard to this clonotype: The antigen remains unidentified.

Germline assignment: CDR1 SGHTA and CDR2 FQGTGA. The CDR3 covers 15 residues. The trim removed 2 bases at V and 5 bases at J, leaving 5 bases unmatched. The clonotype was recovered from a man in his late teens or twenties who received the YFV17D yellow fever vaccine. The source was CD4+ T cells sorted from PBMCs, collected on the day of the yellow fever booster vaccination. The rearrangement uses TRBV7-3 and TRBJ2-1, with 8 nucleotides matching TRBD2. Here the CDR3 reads CASSLYGTRDNEQFF. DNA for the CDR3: TGTGCCAGCAGCTTATATGGGACTAGGGACAATGAGCAGTTCTTC.